A selection of T cell receptor beta chains follows, all from one sample in a study of shared clonotypes between healthy human individuals. Libraries were prepared by immunoSEQ multiplex PCR; TCRdb keeps only in-frame clonotypes and omits some of them. The sample lists some 2.1 million clones, roughly 94% occurring once. Sequenced material: naive CD8+ T cells sorted from blood. These receptors all come from a young man in good health. CDR3s include the opening cysteine and the closing phenylalanine or tryptophan. The order of the fields is J gene, clone size, V gene, D gene, CDR3 protein, CDR3 DNA. D genes are given only for firm matches. Clone sizes are given selectively: once, few, many, or a class where the clone is expanded.

J gene: TRBJ2-1
clone size: .
V gene: TRBV7-8
D gene: .
CDR3 protein: CASSPRSTGEQFF
CDR3 DNA: TGTGCCAGCAGCCCCCGCAGTACGGGTGAGCAGTTCTTC

J gene: TRBJ1-4
clone size: .
V gene: TRBV5-4
D gene: TRBD1
CDR3 protein: CASSVRQGLDEKLFF
CDR3 DNA: TGTGCCAGCAGCGTAAGACAGGGACTGGATGAAAAACTGTTTTTT

J gene: TRBJ2-5
clone size: .
V gene: TRBV30
D gene: .
CDR3 protein: CAWSGGDWQETQYF
CDR3 DNA: TGTGCCTGGAGTGGGGGGGATTGGCAAGAGACCCAGTACTTC

J gene: TRBJ2-5
clone size: once
V gene: TRBV6-1
D gene: .
CDR3 protein: CASSEGRGRPGETQYF
CDR3 DNA: TGTGCCAGCAGCGAAGGGAGGGGGCGACCCGGGGAGACCCAGTACTTC

J gene: TRBJ1-2
clone size: once
V gene: TRBV10-3
D gene: .
CDR3 protein: CAISGGGAGRFFDYGYTF
CDR3 DNA: TGTGCCATCAGTGGAGGCGGTGCAGGGAGGTTTTTTGACTATGGCTACACCTTC

J gene: TRBJ2-7
clone size: .
V gene: TRBV29-1
D gene: .
CDR3 protein: CSVEGSPYEQYF
CDR3 DNA: TGCAGCGTTGAAGGCAGCCCCTACGAGCAGTACTTC

J gene: TRBJ2-3
clone size: .
V gene: TRBV9
D gene: .
CDR3 protein: CASSVAGMSDTQYF
CDR3 DNA: TGTGCCAGCAGCGTAGCGGGGATGAGTGATACGCAGTATTTT

J gene: TRBJ1-6
clone size: .
V gene: TRBV9
D gene: .
CDR3 protein: CASSVGGRVAYNSPLHF
CDR3 DNA: TGTGCCAGCAGCGTAGGTGGCAGGGTGGCCTATAATTCACCCCTCCACTTT

J gene: TRBJ2-5
clone size: .
V gene: TRBV25-1
D gene: .
CDR3 protein: CASSAGPLETQYF
CDR3 DNA: TGTGCCAGCAGTGCAGGGCCCCTTGAGACCCAGTACTTC

J gene: TRBJ2-3
clone size: .
V gene: TRBV7-9
D gene: TRBD2
CDR3 protein: CASKIAGAGGTDTQYF
CDR3 DNA: TGTGCCAGCAAAATAGCGGGGGCCGGGGGCACAGATACGCAGTATTTT

J gene: TRBJ1-1
clone size: .
V gene: TRBV11-2
D gene: .
CDR3 protein: CASSLRGFMNTEAFF
CDR3 DNA: TGTGCCAGCAGCTTACGGGGATTCATGAACACTGAAGCTTTCTTT

J gene: TRBJ1-4
clone size: .
V gene: TRBV9
D gene: .
CDR3 protein: CASSVEDTNEKLFF
CDR3 DNA: TGTGCCAGCAGCGTAGAGGACACAAATGAAAAACTGTTTTTT

J gene: TRBJ2-1
clone size: .
V gene: TRBV7-8
D gene: TRBD2
CDR3 protein: CASSWGLAGAIDNEQFF
CDR3 DNA: TGTGCCAGCAGCTGGGGACTAGCGGGAGCCATCGACAATGAGCAGTTCTTC

J gene: TRBJ1-1
clone size: .
V gene: TRBV7-2
D gene: .
CDR3 protein: CASTQLRVDTEAFF
CDR3 DNA: TGTGCCAGCACCCAGCTCAGGGTGGACACTGAAGCTTTCTTT

J gene: TRBJ1-3
clone size: .
V gene: TRBV19
D gene: .
CDR3 protein: CASSLLGSGNTIYF
CDR3 DNA: TGTGCCAGTAGCTTATTGGGCTCTGGAAACACCATATATTTT

J gene: TRBJ2-7
clone size: .
V gene: TRBV5-4
D gene: TRBD1
CDR3 protein: CASSFDRGEQYF
CDR3 DNA: TGTGCCAGCAGCTTCGACAGGGGCGAGCAGTACTTC

J gene: TRBJ2-1
clone size: .
V gene: TRBV7-9
D gene: .
CDR3 protein: CASSLPGEDNEQFF
CDR3 DNA: TGTGCCAGCAGCTTACCAGGAGAGGACAATGAGCAGTTCTTC

J gene: TRBJ2-7
clone size: .
V gene: TRBV25-1
D gene: .
CDR3 protein: CASAGGGGLYEQYF
CDR3 DNA: TGTGCCAGCGCGGGAGGAGGGGGCCTCTACGAGCAGTACTTC

J gene: TRBJ2-7
clone size: .
V gene: TRBV2
D gene: .
CDR3 protein: CASSEGLAYEQYF
CDR3 DNA: TGTGCCAGCAGTGAGGGCCTAGCTTACGAGCAGTACTTC

J gene: TRBJ2-1
clone size: .
V gene: TRBV30
D gene: TRBD1
CDR3 protein: CAWQGVSYNEQFF
CDR3 DNA: TGTGCCTGGCAGGGGGTCTCCTACAATGAGCAGTTCTTC

J gene: TRBJ2-5
clone size: .
V gene: TRBV9
D gene: TRBD2
CDR3 protein: CASSVSPGVTSGRLETQYF
CDR3 DNA: TGTGCCAGCAGCGTAAGTCCGGGGGTGACTAGCGGGAGACTTGAGACCCAGTACTTC

J gene: TRBJ1-2
clone size: .
V gene: TRBV6-5
D gene: .
CDR3 protein: CASSYVVQMDGYTF
CDR3 DNA: TGTGCCAGCAGTTACGTAGTCCAGATGGATGGCTACACCTTC

J gene: TRBJ2-5
clone size: .
V gene: TRBV7-9
D gene: TRBD1
CDR3 protein: CASSSTDRGETQYF
CDR3 DNA: TGTGCCAGCAGCTCAACGGACAGGGGGGAGACCCAGTACTTC

J gene: TRBJ1-1
clone size: .
V gene: TRBV5-6
D gene: TRBD1
CDR3 protein: CASSLTGGLTEAFF
CDR3 DNA: TGTGCCAGCAGCTTGACAGGGGGCCTGACTGAAGCTTTCTTT

J gene: TRBJ2-7
clone size: .
V gene: TRBV19
D gene: .
CDR3 protein: CASSPSAGPSYEQYF
CDR3 DNA: TGTGCCAGTAGCCCCTCGGCAGGGCCATCCTACGAGCAGTACTTC

J gene: TRBJ1-5
clone size: .
V gene: TRBV7-9
D gene: .
CDR3 protein: CASSLGSQPQHF
CDR3 DNA: TGTGCCAGCAGCTTAGGTTCTCAGCCCCAGCATTTT

J gene: TRBJ1-2
clone size: .
V gene: TRBV13
D gene: TRBD1
CDR3 protein: CASSQGQPYGYTF
CDR3 DNA: TGTGCCAGCAGCCAGGGACAGCCCTATGGCTACACCTTC

J gene: TRBJ1-1
clone size: once
V gene: TRBV7-2
D gene: .
CDR3 protein: CASSIDGYTEAFF
CDR3 DNA: TGTGCCAGCAGCATTGACGGGTACACTGAAGCTTTCTTT

J gene: TRBJ2-7
clone size: .
V gene: TRBV6-1
D gene: .
CDR3 protein: CASRKTGTEDEQYF
CDR3 DNA: TGTGCCAGCAGGAAGACCGGGACGGAAGATGAGCAGTACTTC

J gene: TRBJ2-5
clone size: once
V gene: TRBV6-5
D gene: TRBD2
CDR3 protein: CASSFSTSGSETQYF
CDR3 DNA: TGTGCCAGCAGTTTTTCGACTAGCGGGAGCGAGACCCAGTACTTC

J gene: TRBJ1-6
clone size: .
V gene: TRBV9
D gene: TRBD1
CDR3 protein: CASSADRGPNSPLHF
CDR3 DNA: TGTGCCAGCAGCGCCGACAGGGGGCCAAATTCACCCCTCCACTTT

J gene: TRBJ2-7
clone size: .
V gene: TRBV7-7
D gene: TRBD1
CDR3 protein: CASSLVDRDSYEQYF
CDR3 DNA: TGTGCTAGCAGCTTAGTGGACAGGGACTCCTACGAGCAGTACTTC

J gene: TRBJ1-4
clone size: few
V gene: TRBV9
D gene: .
CDR3 protein: CASSVDSGQEKLFF
CDR3 DNA: TGTGCCAGCAGCGTAGATTCAGGGCAGGAAAAACTGTTTTTT

J gene: TRBJ1-2
clone size: .
V gene: TRBV4-3
D gene: .
CDR3 protein: CASSQDTGNYGYTF
CDR3 DNA: TGCGCCAGCAGCCAAGACACCGGGAACTATGGCTACACCTTC

J gene: TRBJ2-5
clone size: .
V gene: TRBV7-9
D gene: TRBD2
CDR3 protein: CASSPRTSGGKTQYF
CDR3 DNA: TGTGCCAGCAGCCCCCGGACTAGCGGGGGCAAGACCCAGTACTTC

J gene: TRBJ1-4
clone size: .
V gene: TRBV27
D gene: TRBD1
CDR3 protein: CASSLYRGLGKEKLFF
CDR3 DNA: TGTGCCAGCAGTCTCTACAGGGGGCTTGGTAAGGAAAAACTGTTTTTT

J gene: TRBJ2-3
clone size: .
V gene: TRBV14
D gene: TRBD2
CDR3 protein: CASSQGSLAGGQDTQYF
CDR3 DNA: TGTGCCAGCAGCCAAGGGAGTCTAGCGGGGGGTCAGGATACGCAGTATTTT

J gene: TRBJ2-7
clone size: .
V gene: TRBV7-9
D gene: TRBD2
CDR3 protein: CASSSSSGRTEQYF
CDR3 DNA: TGTGCCAGCAGCTCTTCTAGCGGGAGGACCGAGCAGTACTTC